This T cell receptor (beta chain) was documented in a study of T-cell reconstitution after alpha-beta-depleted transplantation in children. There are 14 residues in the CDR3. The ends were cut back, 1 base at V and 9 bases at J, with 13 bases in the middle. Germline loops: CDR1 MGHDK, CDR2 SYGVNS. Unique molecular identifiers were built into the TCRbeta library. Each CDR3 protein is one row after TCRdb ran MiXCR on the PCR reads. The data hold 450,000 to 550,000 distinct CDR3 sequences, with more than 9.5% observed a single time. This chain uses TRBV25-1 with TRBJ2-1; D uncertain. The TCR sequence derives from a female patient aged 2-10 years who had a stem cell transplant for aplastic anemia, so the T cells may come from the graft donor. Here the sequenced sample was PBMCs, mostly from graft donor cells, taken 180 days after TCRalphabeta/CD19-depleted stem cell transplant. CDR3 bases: TGTGCCAGCAGTGAATGGAGTACCGACGGTGAGCAGTTCTTC. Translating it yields CASSEWSTDGEQFF.